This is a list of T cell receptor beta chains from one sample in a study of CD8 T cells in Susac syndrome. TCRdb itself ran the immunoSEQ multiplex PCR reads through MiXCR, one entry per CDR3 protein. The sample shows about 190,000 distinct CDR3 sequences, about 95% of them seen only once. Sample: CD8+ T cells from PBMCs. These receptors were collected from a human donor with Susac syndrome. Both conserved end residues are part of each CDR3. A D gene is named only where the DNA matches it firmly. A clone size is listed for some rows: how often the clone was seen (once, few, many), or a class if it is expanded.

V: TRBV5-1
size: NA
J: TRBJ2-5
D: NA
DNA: TGCGCCAGCAGCTTGGAAGGACGAAGTACGGAGACCCAGTACTTC
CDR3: CASSLEGRSTETQYF

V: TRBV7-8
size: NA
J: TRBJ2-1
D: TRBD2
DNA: TGTGCCAGCAGCTTAGGAGCGGGGGAGGTTGATGAGCAGTTCTTC
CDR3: CASSLGAGEVDEQFF

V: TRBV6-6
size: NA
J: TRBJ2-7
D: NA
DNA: TGTGCCAGCATTCAGGGTTGGGGGCAGTACTTC
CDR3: CASIQGWGQYF

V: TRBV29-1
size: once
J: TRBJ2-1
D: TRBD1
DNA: TGCAGCGTTGAGGGACAGGGGACGGATAACGGGCAGTTCTTC
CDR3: CSVEGQGTDNGQFF

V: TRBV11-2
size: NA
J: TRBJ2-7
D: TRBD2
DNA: TGTGCCAGCAGCCCGGCCTGGGGCGGGGGGAACTCCTACGAGCAGTACTTC
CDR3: CASSPAWGGGNSYEQYF

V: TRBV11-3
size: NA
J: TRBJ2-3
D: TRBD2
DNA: TGTGCCAGCAGCGTTAGCGGGGGCTTCACAGATACGCAGTATTTT
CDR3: CASSVSGGFTDTQYF

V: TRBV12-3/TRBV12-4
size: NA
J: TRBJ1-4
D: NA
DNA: TGTGCCAGCAGTTTCGCGGGGGGTACTAATGAAAAACTGTTTTTT
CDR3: CASSFAGGTNEKLFF

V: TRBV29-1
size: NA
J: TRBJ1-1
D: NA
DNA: TGCAGCGTGACAGACACTGAAGCTTTCTTT
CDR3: CSVTDTEAFF

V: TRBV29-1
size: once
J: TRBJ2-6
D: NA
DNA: TGCAGCGTTGAAGCTGGGGGCGCCCCTGGGGCCAACGTCCTGACTTTC
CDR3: CSVEAGGAPGANVLTF

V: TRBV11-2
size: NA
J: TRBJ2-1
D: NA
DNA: TGTGCCAGCAGGCCACCGGGACGCAACAACAATGAGCAGTTCTTC
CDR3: CASRPPGRNNNEQFF

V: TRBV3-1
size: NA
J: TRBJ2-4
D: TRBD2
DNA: TGTGCCAGCAGCCAGCGGTCGGGGGGTCTAGCCAAAAACATTCAGTACTTC
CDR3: CASSQRSGGLAKNIQYF

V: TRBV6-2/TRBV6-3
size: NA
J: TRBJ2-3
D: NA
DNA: TGTGCCAGCAGCCCCCTACAGTATTTT
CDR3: CASSPLQYF

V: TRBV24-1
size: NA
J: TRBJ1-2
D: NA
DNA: TGTGCCACCAGTGACAAAGAAAACTATGGCTACACCTTC
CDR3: CATSDKENYGYTF

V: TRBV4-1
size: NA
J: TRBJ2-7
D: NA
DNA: TGCGCCAGCAGCCAAGTTGCCCAGGCCTACGAGCAGTACTTC
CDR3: CASSQVAQAYEQYF

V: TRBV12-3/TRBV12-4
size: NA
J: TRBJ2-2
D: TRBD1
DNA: TGTGCCAGCAGTTTAAAGGGACAGGAGGCGAACACCGGGGAGCTGTTTTTT
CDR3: CASSLKGQEANTGELFF

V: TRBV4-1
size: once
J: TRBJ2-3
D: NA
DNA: TGCGCCAGCAGCCCACAGGAGGCTAGCACAGATACGCAGTATTTT
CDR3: CASSPQEASTDTQYF

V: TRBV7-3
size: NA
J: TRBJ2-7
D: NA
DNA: TGTGCCAGCAGCTTATTTCGGGGGCTGGTCTCCTACGAGCAGTACTTC
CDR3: CASSLFRGLVSYEQYF

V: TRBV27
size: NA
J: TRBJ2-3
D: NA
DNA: TGTGCCAGCGGGCGCACAGATACGCAGTATTTT
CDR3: CASGRTDTQYF

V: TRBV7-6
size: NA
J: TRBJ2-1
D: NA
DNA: TGTGCCAGCAGCCGAGCCGGGACCAATGAGCAGTTCTTC
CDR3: CASSRAGTNEQFF

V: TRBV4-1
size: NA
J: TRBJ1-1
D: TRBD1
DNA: TGCGCCAGCAGCCAAGAACGGACAGGGTGGGGAAAACCGGAAGCTTTCTTT
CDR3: CASSQERTGWGKPEAFF

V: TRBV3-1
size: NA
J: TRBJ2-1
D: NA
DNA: TGTGCCAGCAGCCTAGCCCATGAGCAGTTCTTC
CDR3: CASSLAHEQFF

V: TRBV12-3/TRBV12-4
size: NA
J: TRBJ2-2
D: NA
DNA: TGTGCCAGCAGGGAAGACACCGGGGAGCTGTTTTTT
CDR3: CASREDTGELFF

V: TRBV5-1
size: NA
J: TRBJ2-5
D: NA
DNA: TGCGCCAGCAGCCAGCAGGGCATGGAGACCCAGTACTTC
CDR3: CASSQQGMETQYF

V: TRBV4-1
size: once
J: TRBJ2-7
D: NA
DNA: TGCGCCAGCAGCCAAGATCTGGGGTTCTACGAGCAGTACTTC
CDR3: CASSQDLGFYEQYF

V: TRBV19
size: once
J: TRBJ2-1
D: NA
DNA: TGTGCCAGTAGTATAGGGCAGAATGAGCAGTTCTTC
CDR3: CASSIGQNEQFF

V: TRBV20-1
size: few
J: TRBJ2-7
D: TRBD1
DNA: TGCAGTGCTCGACAGGGAAGCTACGAGCAGTACTTC
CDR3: CSARQGSYEQYF

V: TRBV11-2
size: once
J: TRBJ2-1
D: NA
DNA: TGTGCCAGCAGCTTAGAGAGGGGAGAGAGCTCCTACAATGAGCAGTTCTTC
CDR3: CASSLERGESSYNEQFF

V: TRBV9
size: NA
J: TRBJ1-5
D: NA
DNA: TGTGCCAGCAGCGAGGGGGGAGGGGCTAAGCCCCAGCATTTT
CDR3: CASSEGGGAKPQHF

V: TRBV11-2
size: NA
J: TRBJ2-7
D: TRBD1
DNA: TGTGCCAGCAGCTTGGGAAGGGACAGAGTTGTCTACGAGCAGTACTTC
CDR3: CASSLGRDRVVYEQYF